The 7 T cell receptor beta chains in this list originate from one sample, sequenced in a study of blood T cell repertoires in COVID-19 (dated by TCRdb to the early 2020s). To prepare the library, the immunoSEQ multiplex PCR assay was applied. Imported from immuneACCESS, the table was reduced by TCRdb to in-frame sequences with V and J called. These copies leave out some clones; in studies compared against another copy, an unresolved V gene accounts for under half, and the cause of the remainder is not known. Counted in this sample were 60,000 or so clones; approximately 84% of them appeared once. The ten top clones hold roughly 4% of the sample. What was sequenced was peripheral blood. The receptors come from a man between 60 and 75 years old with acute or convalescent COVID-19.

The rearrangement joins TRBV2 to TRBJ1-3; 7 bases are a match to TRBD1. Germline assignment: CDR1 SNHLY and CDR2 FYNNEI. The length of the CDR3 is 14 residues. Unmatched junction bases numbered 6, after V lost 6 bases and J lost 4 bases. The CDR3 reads CASRAQGPGNTIYF. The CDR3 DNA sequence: TGTGCCAGCAGAGCACAGGGGCCCGGAAACACCATATATTTT.

The chain's CDR3 is CASSAGGAGGYTF. CDR3 DNA: TGTGCCAGCAGTGCTGGGGGCGCGGGTGGCTACACCTTC. This sequence joins TRBV2 and TRBJ1-2; possibly TRBD1 for D (6 bases). Germline CDR1 SNHLY, CDR2 FYNNEI. V lost 4 bases to trimming and J lost 7 bases, with 13 bases between them. CDR3 length: 13 amino acids.

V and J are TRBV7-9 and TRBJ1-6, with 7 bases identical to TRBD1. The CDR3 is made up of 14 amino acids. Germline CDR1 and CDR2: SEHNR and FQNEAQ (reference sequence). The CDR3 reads CASGGGTANSPLHF. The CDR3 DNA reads TGTGCAAGCGGAGGGGGCACAGCTAATTCACCCCTCCACTTT.

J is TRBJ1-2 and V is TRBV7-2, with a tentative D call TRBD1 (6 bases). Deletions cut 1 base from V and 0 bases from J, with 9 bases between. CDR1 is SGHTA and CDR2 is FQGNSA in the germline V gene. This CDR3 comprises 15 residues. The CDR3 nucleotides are TGTGCCAGCAGCTTAGGGGGGGGCACTAACTATGGCTACACCTTC. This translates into CASSLGGGTNYGYTF.

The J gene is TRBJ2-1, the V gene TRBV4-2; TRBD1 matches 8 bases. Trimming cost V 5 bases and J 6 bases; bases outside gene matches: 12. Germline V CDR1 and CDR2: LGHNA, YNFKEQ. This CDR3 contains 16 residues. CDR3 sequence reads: CASSGETGAGPNEQFF. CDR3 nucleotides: TGTGCCAGCAGCGGGGAGACAGGGGCCGGGCCCAATGAGCAGTTCTTC.

The CDR3 spells CASSEEEGSYEQYF. CDR3 bases: TGTGCCAGCAGTGAAGAAGAGGGCAGTTACGAGCAGTACTTC. This rearrangement joins TRBV25-1 to TRBJ2-7; a possible D gene is TRBD2 (5 bases). Trimming took 2 bases from V and 4 from J, leaving 12 bases between them. Per germline, CDR1 MGHDK and CDR2 SYGVNS. The length of the CDR3 is 14 residues.

The CDR3 here is CATSERTGVRGYTF. CDR3 DNA sequence: TGTGCCACCAGTGAAAGGACAGGGGTACGCGGCTACACCTTC. V is TRBV24-1 and J is TRBJ1-2, with TRBD1 matching 9 bases. The germline V gene encodes CDR1 KGHDR and CDR2 SFDVKD. V lost 4 bases and J lost 8; bases outside the gene matches: 7. The CDR3 consists of 14 residues.